This TCR beta chain comes out of a study of T cells in localized non-small cell lung cancer. The study's findings and limits: Uninvolved adjacent lung had the highest recorded T cell clonality, with tumor below it. Longer survival (overall) was linked to higher T cell density in blood. The appearance of a median approximately 57 of the top 100 tumor clones was seen in adjacent lung.

Assay: immunoSEQ multiplex PCR; the TCRdb copy retains only in-frame clones and omits some. The sample carries some 55,000 clones, around 81% recorded once. In the case of this clone: Its specificity is unknown.

V lost 4 bases, J lost 2 bases, and 9 bases stayed unmatched. The CDR3 length is 16 residues. The germline gives CDR1 SGHRS, CDR2 YFSETQ. This chain uses TRBV5-1 with TRBJ2-7; 10 bases match TRBD1. The clonotype was recovered from a female donor at least 60 years old with stage II squamous cell lung carcinoma. The sample in question was peripheral blood, obtained before any cancer treatment. The CDR3 reads CASSPRAGTGAYEQYF. CDR3 coding DNA: TGCGCCAGCAGCCCACGGGCCGGGACAGGGGCCTACGAGCAGTACTTC.